Following are 10 T cell receptor beta chains from one sample sequenced in a study of human thymus T cells (dated by TCRdb to 2019 to 2021). Library creation used the immunoSEQ multiplex PCR assay. TCRdb carries this immuneACCESS record with in-frame sequences only. Its versions omit some clonotypes, under half of them owing to an unresolved V gene in the studies checked, with the rest unexplained. The sample has about 78,000 clones on record, around 96% of them singletons. The ten top clones hold approximately 0.03% of the sample. Thymus tissue was obtained as surgical resects removed during corrective cardiac surgery. Sequences were obtained from thymus tissue. Receptor source: a boy younger than two with a congenital heart defect but otherwise immunologically healthy.

The CDR3 coding sequence is TGCGCCAGCAGCCTCACTTTCCGGGGGGGCGGAACCTACGAGCAGTACTTC. The encoded protein is CASSLTFRGGGTYEQYF. The chain combines TRBV4-3 with TRBJ2-7, with 8 nucleotides matching TRBD2. Looked up from germline, CDR1 is LGHNA and CDR2 is YSLEER. The junction had 13 bases not matched to a gene; V was cut back by 4 bases and J by 2 bases. CDR3 length equals 17 residues.

The gene calls are TRBV6-1 and TRBJ1-1; D is possibly TRBD1 (6 bases). Germline V lookup: CDR1 MNHNS, CDR2 SASEGT. This CDR3 spans 16 amino acids. Trimming removed 0 bases at V and 3 bases at J, with 14 bases between. The CDR3 region is CASSEAPRGRDTEAFF. Here the CDR3 DNA reads TGTGCCAGCAGTGAAGCGCCGAGGGGGAGGGACACTGAAGCTTTCTTT.

The rearrangement uses TRBV4-1 and TRBJ1-2; no firm D call. This CDR3 spans 15 amino acids. The germline V gene encodes CDR1 MGHRA and CDR2 YSYEKL. Trimming stripped 6 bases from V and 1 base from J, with 15 bases between. The CDR3 sequence is CASSRSWRDNYGYTF. The DNA of the CDR3 is TGCGCCAGCAGTCGAAGTTGGCGGGATAACTATGGCTACACCTTC.

This chain connects TRBV19 to TRBJ2-7; TRBD1 matches 8 bases. Unmatched junction bases numbered 9, after V lost 3 bases and J lost 2 bases. Germline V gene sequence: CDR1 LNHDA, CDR2 SQIVND (reference sequence). The CDR3 runs to 16 residues. The CDR3: CASSMADRVPPYEQYF. CDR3 in DNA: TGTGCCAGTAGTATGGCGGACAGGGTCCCTCCCTACGAGCAGTACTTC.

This clone was recorded once. The CDR3 here is CASRLFDGGAARNNQPQHF. CDR3 DNA sequence: TGTGCCAGCAGGCTATTTGATGGAGGGGCGGCTAGAAACAATCAGCCCCAGCATTTT. The chain is built from TRBV28 and TRBJ1-5, with D perhaps TRBD1 (5 bases). This CDR3 region has 19 residues. The germline V gene has CDR1 MDHEN and CDR2 SYDVKM. V shed 6 bases and J shed 3 bases, with 27 bases lying between them.

The count of this clone is one. V and J are TRBV29-1 and TRBJ1-1, with unresolved D. Trimming removed 5 bases at V and 8 bases at J, with 12 bases between. The length of the CDR3 is 11 residues. Germline V lookup: CDR1 SQVTM, CDR2 ANQGSEA. CDR3 loop: CSVIKGVEAFF. The CDR3 nucleotides read TGCAGCGTTATCAAGGGTGTCGAAGCTTTCTTT.

V is TRBV5-1 and J is TRBJ2-7; D is unclear. Trimming took 5 bases from V and 2 from J, leaving 26 bases between them. The CDR3 sequence is 18 residues long. Germline CDR1 is SGHRS and CDR2 is YFSETQ. The CDR3 protein is CASSMDPPNLSSTYEQYF. In DNA, the CDR3 is TGCGCCAGCAGTATGGACCCACCCAACCTATCTTCTACCTACGAGCAGTACTTC.

The V call is TRBV4-1, the J call TRBJ1-5; 7 bases are shared with TRBD1. Losses at the gene ends were 3 bases for V and 15 bases for J; bases not matched to a gene: 11. The CDR3 spans 13 residues. Per the germline V gene, CDR1 is MGHRA and CDR2 is YSYEKL. The CDR3 region has the DNA TGCGCCAGCAGCCAGAAATCCGGGACAGTGAGGCATTTT. It translates to CASSQKSGTVRHF.

CDR3 in amino acids: CASSQLTSGGSDTQYF. Here the CDR3 DNA reads TGTGCCAGCAGCCAACTCACTAGCGGGGGCTCAGATACGCAGTATTTT. The rearrangement joins TRBV4-2 to TRBJ2-3, with 11 positions matching TRBD2. This CDR3 comprises 16 residues. V shed 2 bases and J 4 bases; nucleotides not matched to a gene: 5. Germline V CDR1 and CDR2: LGHNA, YNFKEQ.

The chain uses TRBV9 and TRBJ2-5; the D gene is possibly TRBD2 (5 bases). This CDR3 region has 15 residues. Looked up from germline, CDR1 is SGDLS and CDR2 is YYNGEE. Trimming took off 0 bases at V and 2 bases at J, with 11 bases between the two ends. The DNA of the CDR3 is TGTGCCAGCAGCGTAGATGGACTTATACAAGAGACCCAGTACTTC. It specifies CASSVDGLIQETQYF.